This TCR beta chain comes out of a study of T cell responses to AZD1222 COVID-19 vaccine. Data came from immunoSEQ multiplex PCR; TCRdb stores just in-frame clones and leaves some out. The sample has 140,000 to 150,000 clones; roughly 92% are singletons. The study's findings and limits: Spike-specific TCR breadth and depth went up after people got two AZD1222 doses. Females outnumbered males among donors, who were mostly white British; clonal diversity was possibly underestimated.

Comments on this clone: The antigen remains undetermined. This same CDR3 is encoded by further DNA sequences in the sample.

The sample in question was peripheral blood, obtained on day 0 of AZD1222 vaccination. The receptor comes from an adult in good health.

The CDR3 bases are TGTGCCAGCAGCAGGGGCCTTAACACTGAAGCTTTCTTT. Residues: CASSRGLNTEAFF. The chain carries TRBV6-5 and TRBJ1-1; D is possibly TRBD1 (6 bases). With 6 bases removed from V and 2 bases from J, the gap between germline ends came to 10 bases. Germline-derived CDR1 and CDR2 are MNHEY and SVGAGI. CDR3 length: 13 residues.